The rows below give T cell receptor beta chains drawn from one sample of a study of blood T cell repertoires in COVID-19. TCRdb's table, derived via immunoSEQ multiplex PCR, lists solely in-frame clones and lacks some. The data contain more than 250,000 clones, roughly 80% of them singletons. The source material was peripheral blood. These receptors were taken from a man in his sixties who had recovered from COVID-19. CDR3s include the opening cysteine and the closing phenylalanine or tryptophan. The D gene is left open where the match is weak. Rows may omit the clone size; those that give it use once, few, many or a size class.

v_gene	d_gene	j_gene	abundance	CDR3aa	CDR3nt
TRBV28	TRBD1	TRBJ1-2	.	CASRQPGQGLGYTF	TGTGCCAGCAGACAACCGGGACAGGGGTTAGGCTACACCTTC
TRBV7-9	TRBD1	TRBJ1-4	.	CASSFGQGAFEKLFF	TGTGCCAGCAGCTTTGGGCAGGGGGCTTTTGAAAAACTGTTTTTT
TRBV18	TRBD1	TRBJ1-1	.	CASSLYDRVSEAFF	TGTGCCAGCTCACTATATGACAGGGTCAGTGAAGCTTTCTTT
TRBV6-6	TRBD1	TRBJ1-2	once	CASSSTGTGGRYTF	TGTGCCAGCAGTTCGACCGGGACAGGGGGTCGCTACACCTTC
TRBV5-5	TRBD2	TRBJ2-3	once	CASSTLSGVADTQYF	TGTGCCAGCAGCACCCTTAGCGGGGTGGCAGATACGCAGTATTTT
TRBV3-1/TRBV3-2	.	TRBJ2-7	.	CASSQVPFLVAGYGQYF	TGTGCCAGCAGCCAAGTCCCCTTTCTGGTTGCAGGCTACGGGCAGTACTTC
TRBV6-5	.	TRBJ1-1	.	CASSPSQGNTEAFF	TGTGCCAGCAGTCCATCCCAGGGGAACACTGAAGCTTTCTTT
TRBV11-3	.	TRBJ2-4	.	CASSLDQKNIQYF	TGTGCCAGCAGCTTAGACCAAAAAAACATTCAGTACTTC
TRBV27	.	TRBJ2-3	.	CASSFSGSRESTDTQYF	TGTGCCAGCAGTTTTTCTGGTAGCCGAGAAAGCACAGATACGCAGTATTTT
TRBV11-2	.	TRBJ2-3	.	CASRLTTLGTDTQYF	TGTGCCAGCAGGTTGACTACTCTCGGCACAGATACGCAGTATTTT